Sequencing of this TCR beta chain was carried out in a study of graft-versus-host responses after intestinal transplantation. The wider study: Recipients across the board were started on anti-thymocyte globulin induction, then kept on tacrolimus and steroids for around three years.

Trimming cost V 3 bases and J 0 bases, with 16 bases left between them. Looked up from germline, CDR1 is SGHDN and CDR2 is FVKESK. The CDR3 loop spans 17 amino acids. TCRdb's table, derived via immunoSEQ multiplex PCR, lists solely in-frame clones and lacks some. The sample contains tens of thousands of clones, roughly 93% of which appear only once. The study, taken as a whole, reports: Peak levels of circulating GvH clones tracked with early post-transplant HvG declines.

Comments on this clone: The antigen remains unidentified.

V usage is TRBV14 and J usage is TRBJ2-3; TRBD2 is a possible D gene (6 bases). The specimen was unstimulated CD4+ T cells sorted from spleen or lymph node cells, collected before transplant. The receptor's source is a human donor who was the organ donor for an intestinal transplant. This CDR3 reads CASSQDFAGTSTDTQYF. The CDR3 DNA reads TGTGCCAGCAGCCAGGATTTTGCGGGGACCAGCACAGATACGCAGTATTTT.